This T cell receptor (beta chain) was documented in a study of cytomegalovirus exposure and HLA in healthy donors. Study observations and caveats: Associated with cytomegalovirus, according to the listing, were 150 to 200 TCR beta chains.

In germline, CDR1 is MNHNS, CDR2 SASEGT. This CDR3 comprises 14 residues. Trimming at V came to 5 bases and at J to 2 bases, leaving 5 bases not matched to a gene. This clone has a single count. Its cognate antigen is unknown. It was with 60 Vbeta and 13 Jbeta primers that the PCR ran. This table comes from immunoSEQ multiplex PCR, and its TCRdb copy is limited to in-frame clones, with some not included. The sample lists fewer than 150,000 clones, roughly two thirds occurring once. This TCR came from a man between 18 and 35 years old in good health and CMV-seropositive. The V and J genes are TRBV6-1 and TRBJ1-1; 7 bases match TRBD1. Sequenced sample: PBMCs. In DNA form, the CDR3 reads TGTGCCAGCAGTATCGGACAGGCAAACACTGAAGCTTTCTTT. Translated, it gives CASSIGQANTEAFF.